This section outlines one T cell receptor beta chain sequence together with its context. Its cognate antigen is unknown. The entry originates in a study of T cell responses to AZD1222 COVID-19 vaccine. Study-wide results and limits: Baseline antibody screening turned up just five to seven seropositive AZD1222 recipients. Two AZD1222 doses significantly raised spike-specific TCR breadth and depth over controls.

Some clones are missing from TCRdb's copy, which holds only in-frame ones; the method was immunoSEQ multiplex PCR. Found here are tens of thousands of clones, around nine tenths of them singletons; the top ten hold less than 5.5%. Germline CDR1 and CDR2: SQVTM and ANQGSEA. Unmatched junction bases numbered 6, after V lost 4 bases and J lost 2 bases. The CDR3 loop spans 14 amino acids. The chain links TRBV29-1 to TRBJ2-5; 8 bases map to TRBD1. The sample consisted of peripheral blood, taken on day 0 of MenACWY control vaccination. This receptor was identified in an adult in good health. CDR3 bases: TGCAGCGTTGCTCCCAGGACAGGGCAAGAGACCCAGTACTTC. This codes for CSVAPRTGQETQYF.